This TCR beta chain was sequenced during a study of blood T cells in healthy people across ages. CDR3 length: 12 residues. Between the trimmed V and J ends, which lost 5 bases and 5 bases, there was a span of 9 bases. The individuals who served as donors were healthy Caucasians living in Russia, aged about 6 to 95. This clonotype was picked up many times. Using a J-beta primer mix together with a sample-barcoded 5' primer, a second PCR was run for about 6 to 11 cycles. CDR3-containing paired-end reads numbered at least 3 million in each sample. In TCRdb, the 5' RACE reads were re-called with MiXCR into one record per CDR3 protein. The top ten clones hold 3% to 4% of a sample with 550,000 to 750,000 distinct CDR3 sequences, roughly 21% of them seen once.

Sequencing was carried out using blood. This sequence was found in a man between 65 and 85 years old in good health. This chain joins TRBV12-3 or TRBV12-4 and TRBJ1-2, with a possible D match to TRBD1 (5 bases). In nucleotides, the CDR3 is TGTGCCAGCAGTGGGACCGGTTATGGCTACACCTTC. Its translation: CASSGTGYGYTF.